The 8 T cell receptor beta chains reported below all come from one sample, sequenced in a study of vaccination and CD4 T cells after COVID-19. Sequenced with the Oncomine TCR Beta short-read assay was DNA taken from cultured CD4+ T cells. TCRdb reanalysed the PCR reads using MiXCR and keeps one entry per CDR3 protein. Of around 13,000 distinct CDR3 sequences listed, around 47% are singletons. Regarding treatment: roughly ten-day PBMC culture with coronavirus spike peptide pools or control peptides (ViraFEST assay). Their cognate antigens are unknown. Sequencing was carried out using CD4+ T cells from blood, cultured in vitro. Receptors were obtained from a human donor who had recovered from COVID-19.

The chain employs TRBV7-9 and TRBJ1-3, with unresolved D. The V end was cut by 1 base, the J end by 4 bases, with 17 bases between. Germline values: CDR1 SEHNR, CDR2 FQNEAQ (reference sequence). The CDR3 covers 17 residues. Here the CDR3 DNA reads TGTGCCAGCAGCTTAGGAGGACCGTCCTCTCGGGGAAACACCATATATTTT. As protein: CASSLGGPSSRGNTIYF.

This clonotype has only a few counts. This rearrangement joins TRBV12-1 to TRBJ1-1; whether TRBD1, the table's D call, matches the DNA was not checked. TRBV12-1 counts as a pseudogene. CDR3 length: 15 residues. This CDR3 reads CASTWGTDKNTEAFF. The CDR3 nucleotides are TGTGCCAGCACCTGGGGGACAGACAAGAACACTGAAGCTTTCTTT.

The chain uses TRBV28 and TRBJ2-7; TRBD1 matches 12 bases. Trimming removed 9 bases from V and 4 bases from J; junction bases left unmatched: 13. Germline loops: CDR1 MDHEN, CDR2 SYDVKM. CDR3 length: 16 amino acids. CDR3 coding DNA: TGTGCCAGTGGGACAGGGGGCAAGATTGGTGGATACGAGCAGTACTTC. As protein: CASGTGGKIGGYEQYF.

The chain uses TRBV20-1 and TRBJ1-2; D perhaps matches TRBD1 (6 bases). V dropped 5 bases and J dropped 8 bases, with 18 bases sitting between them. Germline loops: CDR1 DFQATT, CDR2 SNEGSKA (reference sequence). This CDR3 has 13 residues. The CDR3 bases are TGCAGTGCTTCAGGGGTCCGCAGAGGGGGCTACACCTTC. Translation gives CSASGVRRGGYTF.

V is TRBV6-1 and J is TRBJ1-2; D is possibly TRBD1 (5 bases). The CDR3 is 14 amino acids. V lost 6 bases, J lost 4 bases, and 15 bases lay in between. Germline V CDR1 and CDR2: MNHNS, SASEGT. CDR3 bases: TGTGCCAGCAGGCGGGGGAGGGGATCCTATGGCTACACCTTC. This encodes CASRRGRGSYGYTF.

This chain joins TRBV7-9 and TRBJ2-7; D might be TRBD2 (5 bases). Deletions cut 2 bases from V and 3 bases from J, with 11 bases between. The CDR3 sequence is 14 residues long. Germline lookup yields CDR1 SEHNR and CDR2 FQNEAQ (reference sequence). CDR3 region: CASSLSGRNYEQYF. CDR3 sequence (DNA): TGTGCCAGCAGCTTATCGGGGAGAAACTACGAGCAGTACTTC.

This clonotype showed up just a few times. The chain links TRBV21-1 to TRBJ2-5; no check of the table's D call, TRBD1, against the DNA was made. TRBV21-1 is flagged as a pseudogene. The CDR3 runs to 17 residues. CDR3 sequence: CASNHTRRGGAQETQYF. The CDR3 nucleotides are TGTGCCAGCAATCACACCAGACGCGGGGGGGCGCAAGAGACCCAGTACTTC.

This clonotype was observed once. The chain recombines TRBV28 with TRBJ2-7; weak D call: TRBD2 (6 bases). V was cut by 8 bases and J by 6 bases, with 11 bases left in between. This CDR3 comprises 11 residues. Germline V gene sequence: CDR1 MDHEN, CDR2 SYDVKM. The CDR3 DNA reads TGTGCCAGCGGCGGGGCAGTCGAGCAGTACTTC. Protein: CASGGAVEQYF.